This T cell receptor beta chain was sequenced during a study of CD8 T cells in ankylosing spondylitis. Study results and caveats: Made up of about eight highly homologous variants, a TCR beta motif appeared characteristic of ankylosing spondylitis blood.

This clonotype was counted only a few times. The antigen is undetermined. Each CDR3 protein is one row after TCRdb ran MiXCR on the 5' RACE reads. The repertoire has 150,000 to 200,000 distinct CDR3 sequences, around 19% of them found once; the top ten carry over 7.5%. The origin of this receptor is a male donor with ankylosing spondylitis or in good health (not recorded which). Sequencing was carried out using blood, either unsorted or a sorted T cell fraction (not recorded which).

CDR3 residues: CASSQVRDERNIQYF. CDR3 nucleotide sequence: TGCGCCAGCAGCCAAGTTCGGGACGAGCGAAACATTCAGTACTTC. The gene calls are TRBV4-1 and TRBJ2-4; D is perhaps TRBD1 or TRBD2 (5 bases each). From germline, CDR1 is MGHRA and CDR2 YSYEKL. The CDR3 totals 15 residues. Trimming stripped 1 base from V and 6 bases from J, with 13 bases between.